The 17 T cell receptor beta chains below all came from one sample that was sequenced in a study of CDR3 diversity in severe acne. Using its own MiXCR run on the PCR reads, TCRdb lists one record per CDR3 protein. In the table there are roughly 93,000 distinct CDR3 sequences, 45% to 50% of which are singletons. Sequenced sample: blood. Receptor source: a male donor with severe acne vulgaris.

V usage is TRBV25-1 and J usage is TRBJ1-2; weak D call: TRBD1 (5 bases). The germline gives CDR1 MGHDK, CDR2 SYGVNS. The CDR3 runs 15 residues. V gave up 7 bases and J gave up 7 bases, with 22 bases separating them. The CDR3 coding sequence is TGTGCCAGCAACGGAGGGTCAGGGTCTGTTGGTGGCTACACCTTC. Protein product: CASNGGSGSVGGYTF.

The rearrangement uses TRBV24-1 and TRBJ1-2; no clear D gene. CDR1 is KGHDR and CDR2 is SFDVKD in the germline V gene. CDR3 length: 14 residues. V was trimmed by 3 bases and J by 5 bases, leaving 12 bases between them. The CDR3 here is CATSDPGGAYGYTF. The CDR3 DNA sequence: TGTGCCACCAGTGATCCGGGCGGAGCATATGGCTACACCTTC.

This clonotype has a single count. This chain links TRBV29-1 with TRBJ2-7; D is uncertain. Germline V gives CDR1 SQVTM, CDR2 ANQGSEA. V lost 7 bases and J lost 0, with 13 bases in between. The CDR3 consists of 13 residues. The CDR3 reads CSAVYAVSYEQYF. In DNA form, the CDR3 reads TGCAGCGCCGTTTACGCAGTCTCCTACGAGCAGTACTTC.

The CDR3: CASSDSGGDNSPLHF. The CDR3 DNA is TGTGCCAGCAGTGATTCAGGGGGAGACAATTCACCCCTCCACTTT. This sequence joins TRBV25-1 and TRBJ1-6; 7 bases match TRBD1. J was trimmed by 7 bases and V by 3 bases; bases with no gene match: 6. The CDR3 is 15 amino acids. Germline V gene lookup returns CDR1 MGHDK and CDR2 SYGVNS.

The table lists this clonotype with many counts. This rearrangement joins TRBV10-3 to TRBJ2-7; D uncertain. CDR3 size: 13 residues. V lost 6 bases and J 3 bases, leaving 12 bases between the germline ends. The V gene's germline CDR1 is ENHRY and CDR2 SYGVKD. CDR3 nucleotide sequence: TGTGCCATCAGAGGAGAGTTATTCTACGAGCAGTACTTC. This gives the protein CAIRGELFYEQYF.

This clonotype was observed a handful of times. CDR3 nucleotide sequence: TGTGCCAGCAGTCGAGGACAGGCCGGTTCCACTGAAGCTTTCTTT. It is translated as CASSRGQAGSTEAFF. The gene calls are TRBV6-5 and TRBJ1-1; 7 nucleotides align to TRBD1. The CDR3 has 15 residues. The J segment lost 4 bases and the V segment lost 5 bases, leaving 10 bases of the junction unmatched. Germline-derived CDR1 and CDR2 are MNHEY and SVGAGI.

This clonotype was recorded at least ten times. This chain joins TRBV6-4 and TRBJ2-1; 14 bases line up with TRBD2. CDR3 length: 15 residues. Germline lookup yields CDR1 MRHNA and CDR2 SNTAGT. V was pared by 4 bases and J by 4 bases, with 0 bases of the junction left unmatched. CDR3 residues: CASSGLAGGYNEQFF. In nucleotides, the CDR3 is TGTGCCAGCAGTGGACTAGCGGGAGGGTACAATGAGCAGTTCTTC.

This clonotype was picked up many times. The rearrangement links TRBV10-3 to TRBJ2-7, with D hard to call. Germline CDR1 reads ENHRY; CDR2 reads SYGVKD. This CDR3 contains 12 residues. V shed 5 bases and J shed 3 bases, with 8 bases lying between them. CDR3 loop: CAISTPNYEQYF. In DNA, the CDR3 is TGTGCCATCAGTACCCCAAACTACGAGCAGTACTTC.

This clonotype was counted many times. The rearrangement links TRBV5-6 to TRBJ1-2; possible D gene TRBD1, 5 bases. The CDR3 sequence is 12 residues long. V lost 3 bases to trimming and J lost 8 bases, with 11 bases between them. Germline V gives CDR1 SGHDT, CDR2 YYEEEE. CDR3 sequence reads: CASSSSGLGYTF. The CDR3 DNA reads as TGTGCCAGCAGCTCCTCAGGGTTAGGCTACACCTTC.

This clonotype was seen once. The chain has TRBV2 and TRBJ2-5; TRBD1 agrees at 9 bases. The CDR3 has 15 residues. From germline, CDR1 is SNHLY and CDR2 FYNNEI. V gave up 6 bases and J gave up 1 base; unmatched junction bases: 6. CDR3 residues: CASRDRGWGQETQYF. The CDR3 region has the DNA TGTGCCAGCAGGGACAGGGGTTGGGGCCAAGAGACCCAGTACTTC. The full variable domain, rest sourced from reference TRBV2 and TRBJ2-5, is EPEVTQTPSHQVTQMGQEVILRCVPISNHLYFYWYRQILGQKVEFLVSFYNNEISEKSEIFDDQFSVERPDGSNFTLKIRSTKLEDSAMYFCASRDRGWGQETQYFGPGTRLLVL.

This clonotype has at least ten counts. This rearrangement joins TRBV20-1 to TRBJ2-5, with TRBD1 matching 7 bases. The CDR3 contains 13 residues. Germline V gives CDR1 DFQATT, CDR2 SNEGSKA (reference sequence). V lost 6 bases and J lost 4; bases outside the gene matches: 8. The CDR3 protein is CSAEGQSVETQYF. The CDR3 DNA reads TGCAGTGCCGAGGGACAGTCGGTAGAGACCCAGTACTTC.

The sample holds many counts of this clonotype. This CDR3 is CATSRTWRETQYF. CDR3 bases: TGTGCCACCAGCAGGACTTGGCGGGAGACCCAGTACTTC. The chain links TRBV15 to TRBJ2-5; D is uncertain. Germline-derived CDR1 and CDR2 are LNHNV and YYDKDF (reference sequence). V lost 3 bases and J lost 5, with 10 bases in between. This CDR3 region has 13 residues.

This clonotype was counted ten times or more. This sequence joins TRBV28 and TRBJ1-3; D gene unclear. The CDR3 runs 13 residues. Germline V gene data show CDR1 as MDHEN and CDR2 as SYDVKM. V shed 1 base and J shed 4 bases, with 5 bases lying between them. In DNA, the CDR3 is TGTGCCAGCAGTTTATACACAGGAAACACCATATATTTT. This codes for CASSLYTGNTIYF.

The genes are TRBV9 and TRBJ1-4; 11 bases map to TRBD1. Looked up from germline, CDR1 is SGDLS and CDR2 is YYNGEE. After removal of 4 bases from V and 3 bases from J, the junction contained 2 bases not matched to a gene. The CDR3 totals 15 residues. The CDR3 region has the DNA TGTGCCAGCAGCAGGACAGGGGGCTCTAATGAAAAACTGTTTTTT. This codes for CASSRTGGSNEKLFF.

The chain carries TRBV7-2 and TRBJ1-1; D might be TRBD1 (5 bases). V lost 3 bases and J lost 8, with 10 bases in between. The CDR3 covers 12 residues. Germline lookup yields CDR1 SGHTA and CDR2 FQGNSA. CDR3 bases: TGTGCCAGCAGCTTTCCCCGGGGCGAAGCTTTCTTT. Protein sequence: CASSFPRGEAFF.

This clonotype was picked up a small number of times. The chain uses TRBV2 and TRBJ1-4; 10 bases match TRBD1. Trimming took 8 bases from V and 6 from J; bases not matched to a gene: 3. The CDR3 runs to 13 residues. Germline CDR1 reads SNHLY; CDR2 reads FYNNEI. The CDR3 sequence: CASLGTGDEKLFF. The CDR3 nucleotides read TGTGCCAGCCTGGGGACAGGGGATGAAAAACTGTTTTTT.

V gene TRBV24-1 combines with J gene TRBJ2-1, with 11 bases that match TRBD2. V was pared by 0 bases and J by 5 bases, with 2 bases of the junction left unmatched. Germline CDR1 and CDR2: KGHDR and SFDVKD. There are 16 residues in the CDR3. This chain's CDR3 is CATSDLPGLADNEQFF. The CDR3, as DNA: TGTGCCACCAGTGATTTGCCGGGACTAGCGGACAATGAGCAGTTCTTC.